There are a few counts of the clone carrying this TCR beta chain. Its antigen is still unknown. Because the CDR3's place on the DNA is in doubt, the DNA is left out and the CDR3 is given as listed by TCRdb. PCR was performed using 60 Vbeta and 13 Jbeta primers. Profiling relied on immunoSEQ multiplex PCR, and the TCRdb table lists in-frame clones only, not all of them. The data show fewer than 200,000 clones, approximately 80% seen once. This sample is part of a study of cytomegalovirus exposure and HLA in healthy donors. The CDR3 is 15 residues long, counting both termini. Germline V CDR1 and CDR2: SGHAT, FQNNGV. Notes on the study in general: Immune exposure was documented only through CMV serostatus.

Specimen: PBMCs. The rearrangement links TRBV11-2 to TRBJ1-4; the table's D call of TRBD1 was not tested on the DNA. The source is a woman between 18 and 30 years old in good health and CMV-seronegative. CDR3: CASSFGPGGSEKLFF.